Here is one TCR beta chain with its context. This CDR3 is built from 16 residues. Germline V gives CDR1 LGHDT, CDR2 YNNKEL (reference sequence). Trimming left V 2 bases short and J 3 bases short, with 13 bases between. The data originate from a study of blood T cell repertoires in COVID-19. Study context: The study drew acute and convalescent COVID-19 samples from the United States, Italy and Spain. T cells, B-cell-depleted T cells, or PBMCs supplied cDNA or gDNA.

Per the study methods: Reference gene primer amplification in the assay estimated nucleated cell counts. The method was immunoSEQ multiplex PCR; TCRdb's version includes in-frame clones alone and lacks a portion of them. Clone size and V and J calls were adopted from that table, with D and trimming inferred from the DNA. The sample consists of 150,000 to 200,000 clones, approximately 85% of them appearing once. The material sequenced was peripheral blood. The rearrangement uses TRBV3-1 (or the pseudogene TRBV3-2) and TRBJ2-2, with a possible D match to TRBD1 (7 bases). The clonotype originates from a woman of 80 years or more with acute or convalescent COVID-19. CDR3 loop: CASSQKGGGYTGELFF. In DNA form, the CDR3 reads TGTGCCAGCAGCCAAAAAGGAGGGGGCTACACCGGGGAGCTGTTTTTT.